The subject of this entry is one TCR beta chain. Its antigen remains unidentified. Measured with immunoSEQ multiplex PCR; TCRdb has only the in-frame clones, and not every one. The sample contains 100,000 to 150,000 clones, about 90% of which appear only once. The sample originates from a study of cytomegalovirus exposure and HLA in healthy donors. Turning to the study itself: According to later analysis, the same platform produced the 120 validation and some 680 first-cohort repertoires. Broader study findings: Reports showed the classifier diagnosing cytomegalovirus status with high specificity and sensitivity. There were under 200 TCR beta chains listed as cytomegalovirus-associated.

The CDR3 covers 13 residues. CDR1 and CDR2 (germline): MNHEY, SMNVEV (reference sequence). The V end lost 3 bases, the J end lost 4 bases, and 4 bases lay between the germline ends. The chain recombines TRBV27 with TRBJ2-6; D is ambiguous. The clonotype was recovered from a woman aged 18-35 years in good health and CMV-seronegative. Source material: PBMCs. CDR3 amino acids: CASSFYGANVLTF. The CDR3 DNA reads as TGTGCCAGCAGTTTCTACGGGGCCAACGTCCTGACTTTC. The full variable domain, completed using reference TRBV27 and TRBJ2-6, is EAQVTQNPRYLITVTGKKLTVTCSQNMNHEYMSWYRQDPGLGLRQIYYSMNVEVTDKGDVPEGYKVSRKEKRNFPLILESPSPNQTSLYFCASSFYGANVLTFGAGSRLTVL.